This T cell receptor (beta chain) emerged from a study of blood T cell repertoires in COVID-19. At the level of the study: Researchers got acute and convalescent COVID-19 samples from the United States, Italy and Spain.

Per the original methods: Nucleated cell number was recorded as an estimate derived from reference gene primer amplification. The table came from immunoSEQ multiplex PCR; TCRdb's copy has only in-frame clones and leaves some out. V and J calls and clone size are those listed in that table; D and trimming were worked out from the DNA. The profile shows under 150,000 clones, more than 80% of them singletons. V was pared by 4 bases and J by 4 bases, with 10 bases of the junction left unmatched. The CDR3 sequence is 17 residues long. Per the germline V gene, CDR1 is KGHDR and CDR2 is SFDVKD. Input material: peripheral blood. The chain employs TRBV24-1 and TRBJ2-1; the match to TRBD1 covers 9 bases. This receptor was taken from a human donor in a cohort sampled during active COVID-19. The CDR3 spells CATSDSLGQGLYNEQFF. CDR3 sequence (DNA): TGTGCCACCAGTGACTCGTTGGGACAGGGTTTGTACAATGAGCAGTTCTTC.